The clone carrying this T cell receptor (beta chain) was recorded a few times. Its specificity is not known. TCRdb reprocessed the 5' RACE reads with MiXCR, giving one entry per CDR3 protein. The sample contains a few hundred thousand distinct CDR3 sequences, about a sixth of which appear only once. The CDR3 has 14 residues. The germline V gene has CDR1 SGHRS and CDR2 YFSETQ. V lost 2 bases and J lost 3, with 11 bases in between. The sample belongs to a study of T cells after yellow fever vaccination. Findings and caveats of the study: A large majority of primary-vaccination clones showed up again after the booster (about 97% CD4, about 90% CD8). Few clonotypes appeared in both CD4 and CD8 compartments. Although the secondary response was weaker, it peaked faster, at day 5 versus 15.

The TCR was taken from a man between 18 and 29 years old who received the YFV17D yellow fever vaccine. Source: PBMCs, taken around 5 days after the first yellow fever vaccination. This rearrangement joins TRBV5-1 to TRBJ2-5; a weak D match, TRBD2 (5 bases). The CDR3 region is CASSFGGREETQYF. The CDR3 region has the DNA TGCGCCAGCAGCTTTGGAGGAAGGGAAGAGACCCAGTACTTC.